Presented here are 30 T cell receptor beta chains from one specimen sequenced in a study of blood T cell repertoires in COVID-19. The data were produced by immunoSEQ multiplex PCR, yet TCRdb's version contains in-frame clones alone and is incomplete. The sample carries about 330,000 clones, about 90% recorded once. Material: PBMCs or T cells enriched from blood (not recorded which). The receptor set was obtained from a man younger than 45 who had recovered from COVID-19.

The chain joins TRBV7-2 to TRBJ2-2; the D is unclear. The V and J ends lost 1 base and 3 bases respectively, with 6 bases between them. Germline CDR1 reads SGHTA; CDR2 reads FQGNSA. The CDR3 totals 14 residues. CDR3 region: CASSLGSHTGELFF. CDR3 DNA: TGTGCCAGCAGCTTAGGCAGTCACACCGGGGAGCTGTTTTTT.

The chain employs TRBV7-3 and TRBJ2-6, with 7 nucleotides matching TRBD2. The V gene's germline CDR1 is SGHTA and CDR2 FQGTGA. This CDR3 region has 17 residues. V dropped 2 bases and J dropped 0; count of bases not matched to a gene: 4. CDR3 DNA sequence: TGTGCCAGCAGCTTATCGGCTAGCGGCTCTGGGGCCAACGTCCTGACTTTC. This translates into CASSLSASGSGANVLTF. The full variable domain, rest sourced from reference TRBV7-3 and TRBJ2-6, is GAGVSQTPSNKVTEKGKYVELRCDPISGHTALYWYRQSLGQGPEFLIYFQGTGAADDSGLPNDRFFAVRPEGSVSTLKIQRTERGDSAVYLCASSLSASGSGANVLTFGAGSRLTVL.

V and J are TRBV14 and TRBJ1-6, with D perhaps matching TRBD1 (6 bases). Germline V CDR1 and CDR2: SGHDN, FVKESK. This CDR3 is built from 16 residues. The ends were cut back, 5 bases at V and 8 bases at J, with 19 bases in the middle. CDR3 nucleotides: TGTGCCAGCAGCTACACCGGGACAACGATGGATTCACCCCTCCACTTT. As protein: CASSYTGTTMDSPLHF.

V is TRBV11-3 and J is TRBJ1-1; the D gene is possibly TRBD1 (6 bases). CDR1 is SGHNT and CDR2 is YENEEA in the germline V gene. The CDR3 runs 14 residues. The V and J ends lost 4 bases and 1 base respectively, with 10 bases between them. CDR3 sequence reads: CASSSTGSNTEAFF. The CDR3 DNA reads TGTGCCAGCAGCTCTACAGGGTCGAACACTGAAGCTTTCTTT.

The gene calls are TRBV7-6 and TRBJ1-2, with 7 bases identical to TRBD1. Trimming removed 1 base from V and 14 bases from J; junction bases left unmatched: 16. CDR3 size: 15 residues. Germline assignment: CDR1 SGHVS and CDR2 FNYEAQ. The CDR3 DNA reads TGTGCCAGCAGCTTAGGGATCCTATACAGGGGAGCCTTGACCTTC. Residues: CASSLGILYRGALTF.

This chain connects TRBV28 to TRBJ1-1; TRBD1 matches at 10 bases. CDR1 and CDR2 from the germline V gene are MDHEN and SYDVKM. The length of the CDR3 is 15 residues. Germline trimming cut 6 bases from V and 8 bases from J; bases unmatched to any gene: 12. CDR3 residues: CASSLPSTGGAEAFF. CDR3 in DNA: TGTGCCAGCAGCCTGCCCTCGACAGGGGGCGCCGAAGCTTTCTTT. The whole variable domain, remainder taken from reference TRBV28 and TRBJ1-1, is DVKVTQSSRYLVKRTGEKVFLECVQDMDHENMFWYRQDPGLGLRLIYFSYDVKMKEKGDIPEGYSVSREKKERFSLILESASTNQTSMYLCASSLPSTGGAEAFFGQGTRLTVV.

V is TRBV2 and J is TRBJ1-6; D is unclear. CDR3 size: 14 residues. The V gene's germline CDR1 is SNHLY and CDR2 FYNNEI. V dropped 5 bases and J dropped 8 bases, with 13 bases sitting between them. The CDR3 region is CASSSRNRYSPLHF. CDR3 nucleotide sequence: TGTGCCAGCAGTTCCCGGAACAGATATTCACCCCTCCACTTT.

This clone was seen just once. V usage is TRBV18 and J usage is TRBJ2-3; 12 bases fit TRBD2. CDR3 length: 18 residues. Germline trimming cut 6 bases from V and 8 bases from J; bases unmatched to any gene: 18. Germline CDR1 KGHSH, CDR2 LQKENI. CDR3 coding DNA: TGTGCCAGCTCCCGGTTAAAACTAGCGGGGGGATATGCCGCTACGCAGTATTTT. Translating gives CASSRLKLAGGYAATQYF. Full variable domain (remainder filled in from reference TRBV18 and TRBJ2-3): NAGVMQNPRHLVRRRGQEARLRCSPMKGHSHVYWYRQLPEEGLKFMVYLQKENIIDESGMPKERFSAEFPKEGPSILRIQQVVRGDSAAYFCASSRLKLAGGYAATQYFGPGTRLTVL.

The rearrangement joins TRBV2 to TRBJ1-1; 8 positions agree with TRBD1. Germline trimming cut 6 bases from V and 3 bases from J; bases unmatched to any gene: 6. In germline, CDR1 is SNHLY, CDR2 FYNNEI. The CDR3 is made up of 14 amino acids. DNA of the CDR3: TGTGCCAGCAGCGACCAGGGGGCTGACACTGAAGCTTTCTTT. Encoded protein: CASSDQGADTEAFF.

CDR3 protein: CASSDLKGLTVGYTF. The CDR3 DNA sequence: TGTGCCAGCAGTGATTTGAAGGGGTTAACGGTCGGCTACACCTTC. This chain links TRBV2 with TRBJ1-2; possibly TRBD1 for D (5 bases). The CDR3 totals 15 residues. Germline V CDR1 and CDR2: SNHLY, FYNNEI. V was cut by 3 bases and J by 8 bases, with 19 bases left in between.

Written as DNA, the CDR3 is TGTGCCAGCAGCTTAAGGACAGGGAGTTCTGGAAACACCATATATTTT. Encoded protein: CASSLRTGSSGNTIYF. The genes are TRBV5-8 and TRBJ1-3, with 8 bases that match TRBD1. V trimming: 2 bases; J trimming: 1 base; junction bases outside the gene matches: 5. Germline V lookup: CDR1 SGHTS, CDR2 YDEGEE. The CDR3 is 16 residues long.

The V and J genes are TRBV5-1 and TRBJ2-3; 9 bases agree with TRBD2. The CDR3 is made up of 16 amino acids. V trimming: 0 bases; J trimming: 5 bases; junction bases outside the gene matches: 7. Germline V gene data show CDR1 as SGHRS and CDR2 as YFSETQ. The CDR3 loop reads CASSLETASGVDTQYF. The CDR3, as DNA: TGCGCCAGCAGCTTGGAGACGGCTAGCGGGGTAGATACGCAGTATTTT.

V and J are TRBV27 and TRBJ1-4; 9 nucleotides agree with TRBD1. Germline V CDR1 and CDR2: MNHEY, SMNVEV (reference sequence). V gave up 4 bases and J gave up 6 bases; unmatched junction bases: 9. The length of the CDR3 is 16 residues. The CDR3, as DNA: TGTGCCAGCAGTTCACCTAAGACAGGGGGGTATGAAAAACTGTTTTTT. Translating it yields CASSSPKTGGYEKLFF.

V is TRBV19 and J is TRBJ1-5, with 7 bases aligning to TRBD1. The trim removed 5 bases at V and 2 bases at J, leaving 6 bases unmatched. Germline CDR1 reads LNHDA; CDR2 reads SQIVND (reference sequence). The CDR3 runs 15 residues. The CDR3 is CASSRRQGGNQPQHF. The CDR3 DNA sequence: TGTGCCAGTAGTCGACGACAGGGAGGCAATCAGCCCCAGCATTTT.

CDR3 region: CARSSTGYEQYF. The DNA of the CDR3 is TGTGCCAGAAGCTCCACAGGCTACGAGCAGTACTTC. The rearrangement uses TRBV5-3 and TRBJ2-7, with D perhaps matching TRBD1 (5 bases). TRBV5-3 is filed as an ORF, its function uncertain. V lost 3 bases and J 3 bases, leaving 7 bases between the germline ends. The CDR3 runs 12 residues.

The V gene is TRBV9, the J gene TRBJ2-7; D perhaps matches TRBD1 (5 bases). The CDR3 runs 13 residues. Trimming took 0 bases from V and 4 from J, leaving 8 bases between them. In germline, CDR1 is SGDLS, CDR2 YYNGEE. Written as DNA, the CDR3 is TGTGCCAGCAGCGTAGGACAGTCGTACGAGCAGTACTTC. Its protein is CASSVGQSYEQYF.

This sequence joins TRBV27 and TRBJ2-7; D is uncertain. The CDR3 is made up of 14 amino acids. The V end lost 5 bases, the J end lost 0 bases, and 11 bases lay between the germline ends. CDR1 MNHEY and CDR2 SMNVEV come from the germline V gene (reference sequence). CDR3 protein: CASSRGSSSYEQYF. CDR3 coding DNA: TGTGCCAGCAGTAGAGGCTCTAGCTCCTACGAGCAGTACTTC.

The chain carries TRBV7-9 and TRBJ1-1; D is possibly TRBD1 (5 bases). Germline CDR1 SEHNR, CDR2 FQNEAQ (reference sequence). CDR3 size: 15 residues. The V end was cut by 1 base, the J end by 6 bases, with 15 bases between. The CDR3 spells CASSLGGEEGAEAFF. In DNA, the CDR3 is TGTGCCAGCAGCTTAGGGGGCGAGGAGGGCGCTGAAGCTTTCTTT.

This CDR3 is CASSTRAGRADTQYF. CDR3 coding DNA: TGCGCCAGCAGCACCCGAGCGGGGCGGGCAGATACGCAGTATTTT. The chain carries TRBV4-1 and TRBJ2-3; TRBD2 agrees at 7 bases. The CDR3 length is 15 residues. Germline CDR1 and CDR2: MGHRA and YSYEKL. V lost 5 bases and J lost 4; bases outside the gene matches: 9.

The chain carries TRBV7-6 and TRBJ1-1; tentative D call: TRBD1 (6 bases). Germline V gene data show CDR1 as SGHVS and CDR2 as FNYEAQ. V lost 5 bases to trimming and J lost 3 bases, with 10 bases between them. The CDR3 extends over 13 amino acids. The CDR3 sequence: CASSPRQDTEAFF. Here the CDR3 DNA reads TGTGCCAGCAGCCCCCGACAGGACACTGAAGCTTTCTTT. Together with reference TRBV7-6 and TRBJ1-1, the CDR3 gives the full variable domain: GAGVSQSPRYKVTKRGQDVALRCDPISGHVSLYWYRQALGQGPEFLTYFNYEAQQDKSGLPNDRFSAERPEGSISTLTIQRTEQRDSAMYRCASSPRQDTEAFFGQGTRLTVV.

The chain has TRBV5-4 and TRBJ2-7, with D unresolved. This CDR3 contains 15 residues. The germline CDR1 and CDR2 sequences are SGHNT and YYREEE (reference sequence). V lost 0 bases and J 4 bases, leaving 14 bases between the germline ends. CDR3 in DNA: TGTGCCAGCAGCTTGGCCGTGGGCAGGCTTTACGAGCAGTACTTC. This sequence encodes CASSLAVGRLYEQYF.

The chain has TRBV15 and TRBJ2-3, with TRBD2 identical over 8 bases. Germline values: CDR1 LNHNV, CDR2 YYDKDF (reference sequence). The V gene end was trimmed by 9 bases and the J gene end by 0 bases; junction bases not matched to a gene: 8. The CDR3 consists of 15 residues. CDR3 loop: CATRPVAGSTDTQYF. The CDR3, as DNA: TGTGCCACGAGACCCGTAGCGGGGAGCACAGATACGCAGTATTTT.

This clone was recorded a few times. The chain couples TRBV2 to TRBJ2-7; 8 positions match TRBD1. CDR3 length: 14 residues. Germline V CDR1 and CDR2: SNHLY, FYNNEI. Unmatched junction bases numbered 9, after V lost 6 bases and J lost 5 bases. CDR3 nucleotides: TGTGCCAGCAGAGCATATAGACAGGGGCACGAGCAGTACTTC. It encodes CASRAYRQGHEQYF.

This clone showed up just once. This chain connects TRBV5-8 to TRBJ2-7, with D perhaps TRBD2 (6 bases). Germline CDR1 is SGHTS and CDR2 is YDEGEE. The CDR3 length is 14 residues. With 4 bases removed from V and 4 bases from J, the gap between germline ends came to 15 bases. The CDR3 loop is CASSAGGVRYEQYF. The CDR3 region has the DNA TGTGCCAGCAGCGCCGGGGGTGTTCGATACGAGCAGTACTTC.

The chain is built from TRBV28 and TRBJ1-3; the match to TRBD1 covers 11 bases. With V trimmed by 8 bases and J by 3 bases, 12 bases remained unmatched. Germline-derived CDR1 and CDR2 are MDHEN and SYDVKM. The length of the CDR3 is 17 residues. As DNA, the CDR3 is TGTGCCAGCTCCCGGACAGGGGGCCTTAGTGGTGGAAACACCATATATTTT. Translating it yields CASSRTGGLSGGNTIYF.

This clone was observed a handful of times. V usage is TRBV11-1 and J usage is TRBJ2-2; a possible D gene is TRBD1 (6 bases). The V gene's germline CDR1 is SGHAT and CDR2 FQDESV (reference sequence). Trimming stripped 3 bases from V and 4 bases from J, with 12 bases between. The CDR3 spans 15 residues. CDR3 amino acids: CASSFQGSGTGELFF. In DNA, the CDR3 is TGTGCCAGCAGCTTCCAGGGGTCGGGCACCGGGGAGCTGTTTTTT.

V gene TRBV28 combines with J gene TRBJ1-2; D unresolved. Per germline, CDR1 MDHEN and CDR2 SYDVKM. V lost 1 base, J lost 5 bases, and 8 bases lay in between. This CDR3 has 13 amino acids. CDR3 sequence reads: CASSLLDGYGYTF. The CDR3 DNA reads as TGTGCCAGCAGTTTATTAGACGGGTATGGCTACACCTTC.

V and J are TRBV5-1 and TRBJ2-6, with D perhaps matching TRBD1 (6 bases). Germline values: CDR1 SGHRS, CDR2 YFSETQ. Trimming stripped 5 bases from V and 4 bases from J, with 16 bases between. The CDR3 is 16 amino acids. CDR3 DNA sequence: TGCGCCAGCAGGACTCAGGGGTCCCCAGGGGCCAACGTCCTGACTTTC. Protein product: CASRTQGSPGANVLTF.

The chain joins TRBV24-1 to TRBJ2-2, with D maybe TRBD2 (5 bases). The CDR3 length is 14 residues. V was trimmed by 5 bases and J by 5 bases, leaving 11 bases between them. In germline, CDR1 is KGHDR, CDR2 SFDVKD. CDR3 protein: CATSGRTRTGELFF. CDR3 coding DNA: TGTGCCACCAGTGGTAGGACTCGGACCGGGGAGCTGTTTTTT.

This chain joins TRBV4-1 and TRBJ2-7, with D maybe TRBD2 (6 bases). V was shortened by 3 bases and J by 4 bases, with 10 bases between the two germline ends. The CDR3 is 13 residues long. Germline CDR1 is MGHRA and CDR2 is YSYEKL. Written as DNA, the CDR3 is TGCGCCAGCAGCCAGAGGGAGGTGTACGAGCAGTACTTC. This gives the protein CASSQREVYEQYF.